Listed below are T cell receptor beta chains from one sample, sequenced in a study of blood T cell repertoires in COVID-19. Sequencing was performed with immunoSEQ multiplex PCR; in TCRdb, only in-frame clones are kept and a portion is missing. Here the sample spans about 270,000 clones, roughly 86% being singletons. The sample consisted of peripheral blood. The receptors here all came from a man aged 40-49 years with active or convalescent COVID-19. CDR3s include the opening cysteine and the closing phenylalanine or tryptophan. D genes are given only for firm matches. Expanded clones get a size class; other rows say once, few or many, or leave the size out.

TRBV18	-	TRBJ2-2	-	CASSPLPTTLQGGELFF	TGTGCCAGCTCACCTTTGCCGACCACTCTCCAGGGCGGGGAGCTGTTTTTT
TRBV11-2	-	TRBJ1-2	-	CASSSARGSGYGYTF	TGTGCCAGCAGCTCCGCCCGGGGATCGGGCTATGGCTACACCTTC
TRBV7-9	-	TRBJ2-3	TRBD2	CASRLGGTSGSWGDTQYF	TGTGCCAGCAGACTGGGTGGGACTAGCGGTTCCTGGGGGGATACGCAGTATTTT
TRBV18	-	TRBJ1-6	TRBD1	CASSTDRVNSPLHF	TGTGCCAGCTCAACGGACAGGGTCAATTCACCCCTCCACTTT
TRBV5-4	-	TRBJ2-7	TRBD2	CASSFSLAGGDHEQYF	TGTGCCAGCAGCTTCTCTCTAGCGGGAGGGGATCACGAGCAGTACTTC
TRBV18	-	TRBJ2-2	-	CASSPQQNTGELFF	TGTGCCAGCTCACCACAGCAAAACACCGGGGAGCTGTTTTTT
TRBV11-2	-	TRBJ2-7	-	CASSLEGLAGYEQYF	TGTGCCAGCAGCTTAGAAGGTCTAGCCGGGTACGAGCAGTACTTC
TRBV27	-	TRBJ1-5	-	CASIERGRGGGNQPQHF	TGTGCCAGCATCGAAAGAGGGCGGGGGGGTGGCAATCAGCCCCAGCATTTT
TRBV7-2	-	TRBJ2-1	-	CASSQGGSALDEQFF	TGTGCCAGCAGCCAAGGGGGTTCCGCTTTGGATGAGCAGTTCTTC
TRBV12-5	-	TRBJ1-5	-	CASASSARSPGNQPQHF	TGTGCTAGTGCCTCCTCCGCGAGATCCCCGGGGAATCAGCCCCAGCATTTT
TRBV27	-	TRBJ1-2	-	CASSLTPNYGYTF	TGTGCCAGCAGTTTGACACCTAACTATGGCTACACCTTC
TRBV15	-	TRBJ1-5	TRBD1	CATSILTGPAQPQHF	TGTGCCACCAGCATATTGACAGGGCCAGCTCAGCCCCAGCATTTT
TRBV12-3/TRBV12-4	-	TRBJ1-5	-	CASSPGGAQHF	TGTGCCAGCAGTCCGGGAGGGGCCCAGCATTTT
TRBV27	-	TRBJ2-7	-	CASRPGPHEQYF	TGTGCCAGCCGCCCAGGTCCCCACGAGCAGTACTTC
TRBV2	-	TRBJ1-4	TRBD1	CASSRDRREKLFF	TGTGCCAGCTCCCGGGACAGGCGAGAAAAACTGTTTTTT
TRBV6-5	-	TRBJ2-3	-	CASRLAASTDTQYF	TGTGCCAGCAGGTTAGCGGCTAGCACAGATACGCAGTATTTT
TRBV7-2	-	TRBJ1-2	-	CASRPFDRIVDGYTF	TGTGCCAGCAGGCCCTTTGACAGGATCGTCGACGGCTACACCTTC
TRBV24-1	-	TRBJ2-4	TRBD1	CATSDVGQQYF	TGTGCCACCAGTGATGTGGGACAGCAGTACTTC
TRBV21-1	once	TRBJ1-4	-	CASSKHAAANEKLFF	TGTGCCAGCAGCAAACACGCGGCGGCAAATGAAAAACTGTTTTTT